These 3 T cell receptor beta chains came from one sample sequenced in a study of regulatory T cells in long-lasting Graves disease. The time point: persistent/refractory GD, antithyroid drugs over 5 years with positive TRAb. Preparation of the TCR library used RNA extracted from PBMCs. Both iRepertoire HTBI primers and Arm-PCR of CDR3 regions were used to build the TCR beta libraries. TCRdb itself ran the multiplex PCR reads through MiXCR, one entry per CDR3 protein. The sample shows approximately 470,000 distinct CDR3 sequences, less than 25% of them seen only once. Source: peripheral blood mononuclear cells (PBMCs), taken when the disease was refractory, from a patient treated with antithyroid drugs. The source of these receptors is a female donor with Graves disease.

This clonotype has a handful of counts. The chain couples TRBV3-1 to TRBJ1-6, with D possibly matching TRBD1 (5 bases). Germline-derived CDR1 and CDR2 are LGHDT and YNNKEL (reference sequence). The V gene lost 2 bases and the J gene lost 8 bases, with 13 bases spanning the gap. The CDR3 extends over 15 amino acids. CDR3 residues: CASSQWGLGHSPLHF. The CDR3 bases are TGTGCCAGCAGCCAATGGGGCCTGGGCCATTCACCCCTCCACTTT.

The V and J genes are TRBV6-1 and TRBJ1-2; 8 bases map to TRBD1. V lost 6 bases and J lost 7; bases outside the gene matches: 7. Germline V CDR1 and CDR2: MNHNS, SASEGT. The CDR3 consists of 13 residues. CDR3 nucleotides: TGTGCCAGCAGGGAGACAGGGGCTCCTGGCTACACCTTC. Translating gives CASRETGAPGYTF.

This chain uses TRBV28 with TRBJ2-1; 7 bases match TRBD2. Germline loops: CDR1 MDHEN, CDR2 SYDVKM. The CDR3 has 11 residues. V shed 6 bases and J 10 bases; nucleotides not matched to a gene: 3. CDR3 sequence reads: CASRREWEQFF. In DNA form, the CDR3 reads TGTGCCAGCAGGCGGGAGTGGGAGCAGTTCTTC. The full variable domain, its missing parts supplied by reference TRBV28 and TRBJ2-1, is DVKVTQSSRYLVKRTGEKVFLECVQDMDHENMFWYRQDPGLGLRLIYFSYDVKMKEKGDIPEGYSVSREKKERFSLILESASTNQTSMYLCASRREWEQFFGPGTRLTVL.